These T cell receptor beta chains were read from a single sample in a study of CXCR3 chemokines and chemotherapy response in bladder cancer. TCRdb analysed the PCR reads with MiXCR anew, one entry per CDR3 protein. Of over 10,000 distinct CDR3 sequences listed, around 12% are singletons. Collection of the sample occurred from a patient whose treatment included neoadjuvant chemotherapy. The receptors were gathered from a human donor with bladder cancer that did not respond to neoadjuvant chemotherapy. Each CDR3 is given with its conserved first and last residue. D genes are given only for firm matches. Clone size is not always given. Where it is, it says once, few, many or a class for expanded clones.

TRBD1 | TRBJ2-5 | TRBV9 | NA | TGTGCCAGCAGCGTAGTCCGGGACAGTCAAGAGACCCAGTACTTC | CASSVVRDSQETQYF
NA | TRBJ2-7 | TRBV6-1 | many | TGTGCCAGCAGGCAAGGAGTGCCCTACGAGCAGTACTTC | CASRQGVPYEQYF
NA | TRBJ1-2 | TRBV27 | many | TGTGCCAGCAGTTATGCCCCGACAGGAATGGCGGGGGCCCACAACTATGGCTACACCTTC | CASSYAPTGMAGAHNYGYTF
NA | TRBJ1-2 | TRBV10-3 | many | TGTGCCATCAGTGAACCCTTCTATGGCTACACCTTC | CAISEPFYGYTF
NA | TRBJ1-5 | TRBV6-2/TRBV6-3 | medium-sized | TGTGCCAGCAATCCGGGTGGACTTAGTCAGCCCCAGCATTTT | CASNPGGLSQPQHF
NA | TRBJ2-7 | TRBV19 | few | TGTGCCAGTAGTTGGACCGTCTCCTACGAGCAGTACTTC | CASSWTVSYEQYF
TRBD2 | TRBJ2-1 | TRBV5-6 | many | TGTGCCAGCAGGTTTAGCGGGGGGAGCTCCTACAATGAGCAGTTCTTC | CASRFSGGSSYNEQFF
TRBD1 | TRBJ2-7 | TRBV28 | few | TGTGCCAGCAGTGGGGACAGGTCTGGCCACGAGCAGTACTTC | CASSGDRSGHEQYF
NA | TRBJ1-5 | TRBV19 | many | TGTGCCAGTAGTATAGATCACCGGGGGGACACTAATCAGCCCCAGCATTTT | CASSIDHRGDTNQPQHF
TRBD1 | TRBJ2-1 | TRBV6-6 | many | TGTGCCAGTGCCACAGGGGGCTCTTACAATGAGCAGTTCTTC | CASATGGSYNEQFF
TRBD2 | TRBJ2-7 | TRBV19 | many | TGTGCCAGTAGTATAGATGCCGGGGGGACCTACGAGCAGTACTTC | CASSIDAGGTYEQYF
TRBD2 | TRBJ2-3 | TRBV10-3 | few | TGTGCCATCAGGACTAGCGGGGCGACAGATACGCAGTATTTT | CAIRTSGATDTQYF
NA | TRBJ1-6 | TRBV6-2/TRBV6-3 | many | TGTGCCAGCAGTTGGGACAAGGTTACGAGCTCCTATAATTCACCCCTCCACTTT | CASSWDKVTSSYNSPLHF
NA | TRBJ2-1 | TRBV18 | many | TGTGCCAGCTCACCACCGACAGGATTTGGCGATGAGCAGTTCTTC | CASSPPTGFGDEQFF
TRBD1 | TRBJ1-5 | TRBV6-1 | many | TGTGCCAGCAGTGAACTGAACGGACAGGGGAATCAGCCCCAGCATTTT | CASSELNGQGNQPQHF
TRBD1 | TRBJ1-1 | TRBV12-3/TRBV12-4 | few | TGTGCCAGCAGTTTAGAGGGGGCTGTTGCTTTCTTT | CASSLEGAVAFF
NA | TRBJ1-2 | TRBV10-3 | NA | TGTGCCACAAAACATCGGACAGCTCGGGGGGATGGCTACACCTTC | CATKHRTARGDGYTF
TRBD2 | TRBJ2-2 | TRBV11-2 | NA | TGTGCCAGCAGCTTAGTCATCGTGACTAGCGGGGCAACCGGGGAGCTGTTTTTT | CASSLVIVTSGATGELFF
TRBD1 | TRBJ1-5 | TRBV6-5 | medium-sized | TGTGCCAGCAGTGAAAAACAGGGGGCATGGAATCAGCCCCAGCATTTT | CASSEKQGAWNQPQHF
TRBD2 | TRBJ2-5 | TRBV7-2 | many | TGTGCCAGCACCCTTAGCGGGGGGCTCCTTCGGGAGACCCAGTACTTC | CASTLSGGLLRETQYF
NA | TRBJ2-2 | TRBV12-3/TRBV12-4 | many | TGTGCCAGCAAACAAGGGACTTTCGTCACCGGGGAGCTGTTTTTT | CASKQGTFVTGELFF
NA | TRBJ1-1 | TRBV11-2 | NA | TGTGCCAGCAGCTCCTACAGGGTGGCTTTCTTT | CASSSYRVAFF
TRBD2 | TRBJ2-7 | TRBV7-9 | many | TGTGCCAGCAGCTTAGCGGGCGGGGGGCCGTCCTACGAGCAGTACTTC | CASSLAGGGPSYEQYF
NA | TRBJ2-7 | TRBV6-1 | many | TGTGCCAGCACCTCCGGGGATTCCTACGAGCAGTACTTC | CASTSGDSYEQYF
TRBD1 | TRBJ1-1 | TRBV18 | medium-sized | TGTGCCAGCTCACCGGGACAGGATGAAGCTTTCTTT | CASSPGQDEAFF
TRBD1 | TRBJ1-5 | TRBV27 | many | TGTGCCAGCAGTTTCCTCCCGACAGGGGAGAGCAATCAGCCCCAGCATTTT | CASSFLPTGESNQPQHF
NA | TRBJ1-2 | TRBV6-2/TRBV6-3 | many | TGTGCCAGCGGGAGGGATTATGGCTACACCTTC | CASGRDYGYTF
NA | TRBJ2-3 | TRBV7-2 | medium-sized | TGTGCCAGCAGCCTACCTCGGACGGGGAGCACAGATACGCAGTATTTT | CASSLPRTGSTDTQYF
NA | TRBJ1-2 | TRBV6-1 | medium-sized | TGTGCCAGCAGTCAGCTCCACAGGGCTAACTATGGCTACACCTTC | CASSQLHRANYGYTF
TRBD2 | TRBJ2-3 | TRBV19 | many | TGTGCCAGTTCTACTAGCGGGGGGCGAGATACGCAGTATTTT | CASSTSGGRDTQYF
TRBD1 | TRBJ2-5 | TRBV10-3 | many | TGTGCCATCAAACCGCAAGGGGGCGGAGAGACCCAGTACTTC | CAIKPQGGGETQYF
NA | TRBJ1-5 | TRBV19 | many | TGTGCCAGTAACCCCGATATCAATCAGCCCCAGCATTTT | CASNPDINQPQHF
NA | TRBJ1-5 | TRBV6-2/TRBV6-3 | NA | TGTGCCAGCAGTTACTGGCAGGGGAACCAGCCCCAGCATTTT | CASSYWQGNQPQHF
NA | TRBJ1-5 | TRBV6-6 | many | TGTGCCAGCAGTTACCCCGGGGGCGCGTATAGCAATCAGCCCCAGCATTTT | CASSYPGGAYSNQPQHF
NA | TRBJ1-3 | TRBV12-3/TRBV12-4 | many | TGTGCCAGCAGTTTATCTGGAAACACCATATATTTT | CASSLSGNTIYF
TRBD1 | TRBJ2-7 | TRBV6-6 | NA | TGTGCCAGCAGATACTGGACAGGGGGCCAGCAGTACTTC | CASRYWTGGQQYF
NA | TRBJ1-6 | TRBV7-2 | many | TGTGCCAGCAGCTTATTTAGGGAACCCCTCCACTTT | CASSLFREPLHF
NA | TRBJ2-5 | TRBV6-5 | many | TGTGCCAGCAGTTATGACCTTTGGGGGACCCAGGAGACCCAGTACTTC | CASSYDLWGTQETQYF
TRBD2 | TRBJ2-5 | TRBV11-1 | few | TGTGCCAGCAGCCCGACTAGCGGGCCTAGAGAGACCCAGTACTTC | CASSPTSGPRETQYF
TRBD2 | TRBJ2-4 | TRBV6-2/TRBV6-3 | many | TGTGCCAGCAGTGCACCCCTCGGATCGGTAGCGGGAGGTGGGACCAAAAACATTCAGTACTTC | CASSAPLGSVAGGGTKNIQYF
TRBD1 | TRBJ2-3 | TRBV19 | many | TGTGCCAGTAGTTGGGGACAGGGGAAAGCAGATACGCAGTATTTT | CASSWGQGKADTQYF
NA | TRBJ2-2 | TRBV11-2 | many | TGTGCCAGCAGCTTAACGCAGGGCGATACCGGGGAGCTGTTTTTT | CASSLTQGDTGELFF
NA | TRBJ2-1 | TRBV25-1 | NA | TGTGCCAGCAGTGATCTGGCCCGCGGGAAGCAGTTCTTC | CASSDLARGKQFF
NA | TRBJ2-2 | TRBV6-6 | many | TGTGCCGAGGCAGGCGAGAACACCGGGGAGCTGTTTTTT | CAEAGENTGELFF
TRBD2 | TRBJ2-3 | TRBV7-2 | many | TGTGCCAGCAGCTTAGTATTAGCGGGGGGCGCCTCGGGCACAGATACGCAGTATTTT | CASSLVLAGGASGTDTQYF
NA | TRBJ1-3 | TRBV18 | many | TGTGCCAGTCCTATCGGAAACACCATATATTTT | CASPIGNTIYF
TRBD2 | TRBJ2-1 | TRBV6-1 | medium-sized | TGTGCCAGCAGACTGGGGGGGAGTTACAATGAGCAGTTCTTC | CASRLGGSYNEQFF
NA | TRBJ2-5 | TRBV18 | many | TGTGCCAGCTCACCACCACAGGGAAGAGAAGAGACCCAGTACTTC | CASSPPQGREETQYF
TRBD1 | TRBJ1-5 | TRBV19 | many | TGTGCCAGTAGTATCGGACAGGGAAGGAGTCAGCCCCAGCATTTT | CASSIGQGRSQPQHF
NA | TRBJ2-5 | TRBV27 | many | TGTGCCAGCGGGCCCTTCGGGGCTACGCAAGAGACCCAGTACTTC | CASGPFGATQETQYF
NA | TRBJ2-3 | TRBV4-2 | NA | TGTGCCAGCAGCCAAGAGGTACTTGCGGGGAGCACAGATACGCAGTATTTT | CASSQEVLAGSTDTQYF
NA | TRBJ2-5 | TRBV12-3/TRBV12-4 | few | TGTGCCAGCAGTTTCAGGGTTGGGGAGGAGACCCAGTACTTC | CASSFRVGEETQYF
NA | TRBJ1-1 | TRBV7-2 | many | TGTGCCAGCAGCTTAAGTAATCGGAAGGACACTGAAGCTTTCTTT | CASSLSNRKDTEAFF